This note documents a single T cell receptor (beta chain) sequence. Its specificity is not known. The sample comes from a study of CD8 T cells in ankylosing spondylitis. J gave up 2 bases and V 4 bases, and 4 bases lay outside the gene matches. The V gene's germline CDR1 is SGHRS and CDR2 YFSETQ. CDR3 length: 16 residues. TCRdb reprocessed the 5' RACE reads with MiXCR, giving one entry per CDR3 protein. The sample carries approximately 540,000 distinct CDR3 sequences, roughly 13% recorded once. Study results and caveats: In ankylosing spondylitis blood, a motif of roughly 8 highly homologous TCR beta variants appeared characteristic.

Sequenced material: blood, either unsorted or a sorted T cell fraction (not recorded which). The V gene is TRBV5-1, the J gene TRBJ2-2; 11 nucleotides line up with TRBD2. This sequence was found in a male donor with ankylosing spondylitis. The CDR3 region is CASSNGLAGNTGELFF. The CDR3 DNA sequence: TGCGCCAGCAGCAACGGACTAGCGGGCAACACCGGGGAGCTGTTTTTT.